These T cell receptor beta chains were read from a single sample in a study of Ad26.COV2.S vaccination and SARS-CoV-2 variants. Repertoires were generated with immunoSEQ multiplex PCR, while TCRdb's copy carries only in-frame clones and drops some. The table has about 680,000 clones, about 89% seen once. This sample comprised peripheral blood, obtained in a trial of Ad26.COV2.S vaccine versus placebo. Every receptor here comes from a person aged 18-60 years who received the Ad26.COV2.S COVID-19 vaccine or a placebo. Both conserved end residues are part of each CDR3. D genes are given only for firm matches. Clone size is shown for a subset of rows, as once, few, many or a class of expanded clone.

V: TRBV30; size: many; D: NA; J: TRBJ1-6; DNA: TGTGCCTGGAGCACAGAGAATTCACCCCTCCACTTT; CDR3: CAWSTENSPLHF
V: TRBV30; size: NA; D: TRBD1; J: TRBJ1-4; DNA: TGTGCCTGGGGGACAGGGCGTGAAAAACTGTTTTTT; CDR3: CAWGTGREKLFF
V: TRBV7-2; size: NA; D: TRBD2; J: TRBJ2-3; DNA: TGTGCCAGCAGCTTTGGCGGGGGGGCGGGAGATACGCAGTATTTT; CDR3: CASSFGGGAGDTQYF
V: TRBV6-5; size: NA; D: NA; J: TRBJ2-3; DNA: TGTGCCAGCAGTTACTCGTTCGAATTACAAGAAGATACGCAGTATTTT; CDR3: CASSYSFELQEDTQYF
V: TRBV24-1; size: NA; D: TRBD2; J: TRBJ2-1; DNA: TGTGCCACCAGTGATCAGATGGGTTCGGGAGGAGAGCAGTTCTTC; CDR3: CATSDQMGSGGEQFF
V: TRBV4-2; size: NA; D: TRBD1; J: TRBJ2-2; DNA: TGTGCCAGCAGCCAAGTAAGGACAGGGAACACCGGGGAGCTGTTTTTT; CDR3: CASSQVRTGNTGELFF
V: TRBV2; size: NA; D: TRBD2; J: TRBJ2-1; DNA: TGTGCCGTGGCACAGCTAGCGGGAGCCTACAATGAGCAGTTCTTC; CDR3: CAVAQLAGAYNEQFF
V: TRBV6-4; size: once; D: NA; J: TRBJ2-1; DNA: TGTGCCAGCAGTGACCCCCAGGGCTACAATGAGCAGTTCTTC; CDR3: CASSDPQGYNEQFF
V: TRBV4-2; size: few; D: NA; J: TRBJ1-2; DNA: TGTGCCAGCAGCCAAGCCGGGGGGGACTATGGCTACACCTTC; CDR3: CASSQAGGDYGYTF
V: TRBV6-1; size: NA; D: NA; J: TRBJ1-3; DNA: TGTGCCAGCAGTGAAAGTGGTCCAGGGTCGGCGGTAGGAAACACCATATATTTT; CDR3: CASSESGPGSAVGNTIYF
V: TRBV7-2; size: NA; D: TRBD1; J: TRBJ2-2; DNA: TGTGCCAGCAGCCCTGGACAGGCACGCACCGGGGAGCTGTTTTTT; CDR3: CASSPGQARTGELFF
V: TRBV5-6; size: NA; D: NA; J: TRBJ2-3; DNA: TGTGCCAGCAGCTTGGCAGGTACGCAGTATTTT; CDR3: CASSLAGTQYF
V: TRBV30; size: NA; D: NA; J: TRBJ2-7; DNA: TGTGCCTGGGGCGGGGCCTACGAGCAGTACTTC; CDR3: CAWGGAYEQYF
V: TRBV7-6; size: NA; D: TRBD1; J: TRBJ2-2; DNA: TGTGCCAGCAGCTTATTAGTCGGGGACAGGGGGCCCGGGGAGCTGTTTTTT; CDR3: CASSLLVGDRGPGELFF
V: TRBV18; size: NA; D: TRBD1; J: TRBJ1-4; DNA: TGTGCCAGCTCACATGGCAGGGGGGATGAAAAACTGTTTTTT; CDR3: CASSHGRGDEKLFF
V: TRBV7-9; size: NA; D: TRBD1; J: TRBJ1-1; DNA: TGTGCCAGCGACAGGGTGAACACTGAAGCTTTCTTT; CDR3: CASDRVNTEAFF
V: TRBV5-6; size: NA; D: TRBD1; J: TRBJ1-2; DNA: TGTGCCAGCAGCTTGAACACAGGGGGTAACTATGGCTACACCTTC; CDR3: CASSLNTGGNYGYTF
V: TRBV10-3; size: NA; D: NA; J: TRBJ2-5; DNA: TGTGCCATCAGTGTGGGGGGCCAAGAGACCCAGTACTTC; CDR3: CAISVGGQETQYF
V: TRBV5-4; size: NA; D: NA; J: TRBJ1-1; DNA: TGTGCCAGCAGCGTCGACAGGAACACTGAAGCTTTCTTT; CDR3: CASSVDRNTEAFF
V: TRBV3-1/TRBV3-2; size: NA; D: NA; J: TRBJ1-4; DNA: TGTGCCAGCAGCCAAGAAGGGGGATCTAATGAAAAACTGTTTTTT; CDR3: CASSQEGGSNEKLFF
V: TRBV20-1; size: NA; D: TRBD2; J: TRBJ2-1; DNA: TGCAGTGCTAGTCTGGCTAGCGGGGGATCAGAGCAGTTCTTC; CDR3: CSASLASGGSEQFF
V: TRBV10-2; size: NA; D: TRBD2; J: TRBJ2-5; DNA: TGCGCCAGCAGCCTCCCGGGACTAGCTGGGCAAGAGACCCAGTACTTC; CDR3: CASSLPGLAGQETQYF
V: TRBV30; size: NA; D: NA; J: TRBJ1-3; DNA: TGTGCCGAGGGCAGCCTCTCTGGAAACACCATATATTTT; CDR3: CAEGSLSGNTIYF
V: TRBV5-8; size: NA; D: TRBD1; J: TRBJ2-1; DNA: TGTGCCAGCAGCTTGGGGGACAGGGGTGGGGATGAGCAGTTCTTC; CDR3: CASSLGDRGGDEQFF
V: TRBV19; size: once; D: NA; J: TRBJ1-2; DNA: TGTGCCAGTAGTATATCCCCCGACAGCTATGGCTACACCTTC; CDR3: CASSISPDSYGYTF
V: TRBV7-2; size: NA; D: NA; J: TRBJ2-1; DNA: TGTGCCAGCAGCCCGGTAGCAGGGGGAGGAGTGAAAAATGAGCAGTTCTTC; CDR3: CASSPVAGGGVKNEQFF
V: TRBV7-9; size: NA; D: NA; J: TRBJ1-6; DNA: TGTGCCAGCAGCTTAGAGTTCTCACCCCTCCACTTT; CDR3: CASSLEFSPLHF
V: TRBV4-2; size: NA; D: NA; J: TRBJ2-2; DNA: TGTGCCAGCAGCCCCCTAGGCGTTACCGGGGAGCTGTTTTTT; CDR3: CASSPLGVTGELFF
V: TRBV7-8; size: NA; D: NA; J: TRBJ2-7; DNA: TGTGCCAGCAGCTTAGCGAGCGAGGTGCCGCGGCAGTACTTC; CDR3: CASSLASEVPRQYF
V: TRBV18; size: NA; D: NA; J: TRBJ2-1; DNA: TGTGCCAGCTCACCAAGTTCAGGGGGGTACAATGAGCAGTTCTTC; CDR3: CASSPSSGGYNEQFF
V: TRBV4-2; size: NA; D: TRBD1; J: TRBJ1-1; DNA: TGTGCCAGCAGTCCGGACAGGGAGACTGAAGCTTTCTTT; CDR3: CASSPDRETEAFF
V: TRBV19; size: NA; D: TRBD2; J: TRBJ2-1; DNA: TGTGCCAGTAGTGTAAATCTAGCGGGAGAAGTTATGAATGAGCAGTTCTTC; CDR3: CASSVNLAGEVMNEQFF
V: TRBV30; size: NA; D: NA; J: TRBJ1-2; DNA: TGTGCCTGGAGTCCAGACAACTATGGCTACACCTTC; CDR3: CAWSPDNYGYTF
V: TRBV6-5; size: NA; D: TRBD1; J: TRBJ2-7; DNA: TGTGCCAGCAGTTACAAGGCAGGGGGCACCTACGAGCAGTACTTC; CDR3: CASSYKAGGTYEQYF
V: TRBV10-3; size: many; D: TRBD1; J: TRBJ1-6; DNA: TGTGCCATCAGTGAGGGTACCGGGACAGGAACTTCACCCCTCCACTTT; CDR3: CAISEGTGTGTSPLHF
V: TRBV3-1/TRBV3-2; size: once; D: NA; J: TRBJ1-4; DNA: TGTGCCAGCAGCCAAAGTGAAAAACTGTTTTTT; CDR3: CASSQSEKLFF
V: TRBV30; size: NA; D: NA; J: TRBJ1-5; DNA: TGTGCCTGGAGTACCAGGGGCAATCAGCCCCAGCATTTT; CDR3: CAWSTRGNQPQHF
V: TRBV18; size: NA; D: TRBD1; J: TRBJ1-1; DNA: TGTGCCAGCTCGCTTAATACGGACAGGCTTGGCACTGAAGCTTTCTTT; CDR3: CASSLNTDRLGTEAFF
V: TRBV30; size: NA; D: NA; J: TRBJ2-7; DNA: TGTGCCTGCCCTGAATACGAGCAGTACTTC; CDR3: CACPEYEQYF
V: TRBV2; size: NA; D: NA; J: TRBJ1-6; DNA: TGTGCCAGCCGATCGCGCCCCGGTGGCGAGTCACCCCTCCACTTT; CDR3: CASRSRPGGESPLHF
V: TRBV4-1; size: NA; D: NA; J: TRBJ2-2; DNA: TGCGCCAGCAGCTTCCGAGGGCCGAACACCGGGGAGCTGTTTTTT; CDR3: CASSFRGPNTGELFF
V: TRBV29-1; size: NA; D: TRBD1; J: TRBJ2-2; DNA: TGCAGCGTCGGGACAGTCCTCACCGGGGAGCTGTTTTTT; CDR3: CSVGTVLTGELFF
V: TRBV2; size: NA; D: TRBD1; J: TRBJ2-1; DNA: TGTGCCAGCAGTTTGGACAGGGTAGGATCCTACAATGAGCAGTTCTTC; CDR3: CASSLDRVGSYNEQFF
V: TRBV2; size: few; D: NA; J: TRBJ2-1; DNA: TGTGCCAGCAGTGAAGCGGGGCGGGCTCGGGAGCAGTTCTTC; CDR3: CASSEAGRAREQFF
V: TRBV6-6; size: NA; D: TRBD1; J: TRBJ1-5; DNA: TGTGCCAGCAGTCAGGGGGTAGGGAATCAGCCCCAGCATTTT; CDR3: CASSQGVGNQPQHF
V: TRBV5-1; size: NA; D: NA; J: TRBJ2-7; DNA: TGCGCCAGCAGCTTGGCGGCAACCGGGACACATTCCTACGAGCAGTACTTC; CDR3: CASSLAATGTHSYEQYF
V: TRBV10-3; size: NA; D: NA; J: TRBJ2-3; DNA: TGTGCCATCACGGCGGAGGTCGGGACAGATACGCAGTATTTT; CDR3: CAITAEVGTDTQYF
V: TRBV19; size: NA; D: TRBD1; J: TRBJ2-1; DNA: TGTGCCAGTAGCCAACAGGGGAGCTCCTACAATGAGCAGTTCTTC; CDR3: CASSQQGSSYNEQFF
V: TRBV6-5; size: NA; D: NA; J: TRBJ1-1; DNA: TGTGCCAGCAGTTACTTGGGGAACACTGAAGCTTTCTTT; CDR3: CASSYLGNTEAFF
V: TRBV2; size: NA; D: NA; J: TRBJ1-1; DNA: TGTGCCAGCAGTGATTCACGGGGGTACACTGAAGCTTTCTTT; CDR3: CASSDSRGYTEAFF
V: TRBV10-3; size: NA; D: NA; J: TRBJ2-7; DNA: TGTGCCATCAGAACAGAGATATCTAGCGAGCAGTACTTC; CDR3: CAIRTEISSEQYF
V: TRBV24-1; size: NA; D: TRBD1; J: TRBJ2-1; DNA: TGTGCCACCAGTGATTCACGGGACAGGGGGCTAGCGGGGGTAAAAGAGCAGTTCTTC; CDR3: CATSDSRDRGLAGVKEQFF
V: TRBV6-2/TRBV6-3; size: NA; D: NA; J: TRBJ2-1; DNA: TGTGCCAGCAGTCACCAGTGGACAGTGTACAATGAGCAGTTCTTC; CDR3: CASSHQWTVYNEQFF
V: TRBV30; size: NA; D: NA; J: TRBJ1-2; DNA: TGTGCCTGGGCCGCAGGTCAGCTCTCCGGCTACACCTTC; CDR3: CAWAAGQLSGYTF
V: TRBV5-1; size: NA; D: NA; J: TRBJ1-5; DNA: TGCGCCAGCAGCTTGGGTAGTGAGAATCAGCCCCAGCATTTT; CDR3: CASSLGSENQPQHF